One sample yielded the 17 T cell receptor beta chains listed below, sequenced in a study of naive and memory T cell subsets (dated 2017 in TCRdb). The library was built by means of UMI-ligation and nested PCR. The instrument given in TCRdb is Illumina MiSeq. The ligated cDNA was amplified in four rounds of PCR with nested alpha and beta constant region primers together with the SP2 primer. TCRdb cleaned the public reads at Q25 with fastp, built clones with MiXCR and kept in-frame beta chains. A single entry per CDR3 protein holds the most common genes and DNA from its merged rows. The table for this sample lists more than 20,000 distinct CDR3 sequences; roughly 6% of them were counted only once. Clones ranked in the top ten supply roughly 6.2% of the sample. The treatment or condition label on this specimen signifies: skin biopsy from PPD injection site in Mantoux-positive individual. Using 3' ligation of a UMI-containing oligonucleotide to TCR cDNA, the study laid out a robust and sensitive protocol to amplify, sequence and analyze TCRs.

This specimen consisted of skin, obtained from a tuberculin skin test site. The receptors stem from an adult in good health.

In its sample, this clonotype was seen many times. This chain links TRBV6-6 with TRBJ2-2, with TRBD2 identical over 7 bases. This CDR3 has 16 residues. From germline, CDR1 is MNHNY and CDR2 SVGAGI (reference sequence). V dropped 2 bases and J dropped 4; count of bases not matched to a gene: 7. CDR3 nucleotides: TGTGCCAGCAGTTACGGCGGGAGTAAAAGCACCGGGGAGCTGTTTTTT. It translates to CASSYGGSKSTGELFF.

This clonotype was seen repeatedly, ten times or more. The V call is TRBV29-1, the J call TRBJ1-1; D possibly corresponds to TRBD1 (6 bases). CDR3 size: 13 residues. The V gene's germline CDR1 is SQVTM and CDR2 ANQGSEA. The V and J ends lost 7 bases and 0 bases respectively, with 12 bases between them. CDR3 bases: TGCAGCGCAGCGGGACACATGAACACTGAAGCTTTCTTT. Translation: CSAAGHMNTEAFF.

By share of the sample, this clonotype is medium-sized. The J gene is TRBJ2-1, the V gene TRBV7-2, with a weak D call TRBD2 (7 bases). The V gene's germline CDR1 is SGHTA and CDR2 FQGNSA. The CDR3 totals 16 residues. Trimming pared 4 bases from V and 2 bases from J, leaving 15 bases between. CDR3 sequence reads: CASSSQGGVAYNEQFF. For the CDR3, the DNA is TGTGCCAGCAGCTCCCAAGGGGGGGTGGCCTACAATGAGCAGTTCTTC.

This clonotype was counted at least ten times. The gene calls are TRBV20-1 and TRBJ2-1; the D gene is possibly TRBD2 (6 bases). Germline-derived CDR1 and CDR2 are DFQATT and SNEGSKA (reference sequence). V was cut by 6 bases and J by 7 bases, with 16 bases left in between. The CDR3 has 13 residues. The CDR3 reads CSATGDRANEQFF. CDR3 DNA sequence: TGCAGTGCCACGGGAGACCGCGCAAATGAGCAGTTCTTC.

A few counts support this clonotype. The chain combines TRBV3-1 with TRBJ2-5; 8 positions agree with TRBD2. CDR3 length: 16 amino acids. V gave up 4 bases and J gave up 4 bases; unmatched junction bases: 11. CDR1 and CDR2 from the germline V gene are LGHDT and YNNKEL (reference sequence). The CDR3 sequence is CASSPWRAGDGETQYF. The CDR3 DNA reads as TGTGCCAGCAGCCCCTGGAGAGCGGGAGACGGAGAGACCCAGTACTTC.

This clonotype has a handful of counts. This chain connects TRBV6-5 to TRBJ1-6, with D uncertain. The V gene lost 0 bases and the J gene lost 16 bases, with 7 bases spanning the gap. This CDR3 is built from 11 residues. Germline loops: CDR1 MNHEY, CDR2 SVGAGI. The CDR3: CASSYSGELHF. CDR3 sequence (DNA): TGTGCCAGCAGTTACTCTGGAGAACTCCACTTT.

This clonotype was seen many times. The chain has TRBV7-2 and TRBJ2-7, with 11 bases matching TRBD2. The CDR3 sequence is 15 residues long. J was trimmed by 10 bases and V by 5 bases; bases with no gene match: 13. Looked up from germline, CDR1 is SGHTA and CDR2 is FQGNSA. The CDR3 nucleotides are TGTGCCAGCAGCAAACCGGGACTAGCGGCCCTTGAACAGTACTTC. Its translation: CASSKPGLAALEQYF.

The CDR3 nucleotides read TGTGCCAGCAGTTTGGGGGATTTCACCGGGGAGCTGTTTTTT. This encodes CASSLGDFTGELFF. This rearrangement joins TRBV12-3 or TRBV12-4 to TRBJ2-2, with D perhaps being TRBD1 or TRBD2 (5 bases each). The CDR3 has 14 amino acids. The V gene lost 3 bases and the J gene lost 4 bases, with 9 bases spanning the gap.

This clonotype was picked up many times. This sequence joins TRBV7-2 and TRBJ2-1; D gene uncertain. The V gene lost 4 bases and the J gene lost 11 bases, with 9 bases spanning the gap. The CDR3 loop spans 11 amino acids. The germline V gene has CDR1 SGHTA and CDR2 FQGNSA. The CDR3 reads CASSSMVQQFF. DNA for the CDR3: TGTGCCAGCAGCTCCATGGTGCAGCAGTTCTTC.

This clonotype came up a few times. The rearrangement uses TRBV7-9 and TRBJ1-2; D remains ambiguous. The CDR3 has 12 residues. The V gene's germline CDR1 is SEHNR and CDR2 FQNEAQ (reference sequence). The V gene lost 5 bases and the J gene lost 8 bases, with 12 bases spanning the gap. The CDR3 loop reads CASSPETAGYTF. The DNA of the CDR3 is TGTGCCAGCAGCCCCGAAACAGCGGGCTACACCTTC.

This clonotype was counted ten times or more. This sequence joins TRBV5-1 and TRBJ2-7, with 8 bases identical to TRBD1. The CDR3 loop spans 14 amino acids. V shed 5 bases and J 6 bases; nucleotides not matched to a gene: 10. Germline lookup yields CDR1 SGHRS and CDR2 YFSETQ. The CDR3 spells CASRPGQAPGEQYF. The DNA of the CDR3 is TGCGCCAGCAGACCGGGACAGGCGCCCGGCGAGCAGTACTTC.

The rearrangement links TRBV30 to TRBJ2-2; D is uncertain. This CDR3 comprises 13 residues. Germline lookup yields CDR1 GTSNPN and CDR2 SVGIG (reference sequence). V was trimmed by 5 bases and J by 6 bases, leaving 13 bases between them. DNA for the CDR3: TGTGCCTGGGGTGACGGGCATCCCGGGGAGCTGTTTTTT. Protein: CAWGDGHPGELFF. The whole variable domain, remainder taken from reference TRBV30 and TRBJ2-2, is SQTIHQWPATLVQPVGSPLSLECTVEGTSNPNLYWYRQAAGRGLQLLFYSVGIGQISSEVPQNLSASRPQDRQFILSSKKLLLSDSGFYLCAWGDGHPGELFFGEGSRLTVL.

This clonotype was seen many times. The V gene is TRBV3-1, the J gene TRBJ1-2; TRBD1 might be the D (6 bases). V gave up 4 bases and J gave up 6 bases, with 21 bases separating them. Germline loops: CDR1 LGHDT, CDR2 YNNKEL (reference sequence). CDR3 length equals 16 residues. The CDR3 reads CASSPQDSPLSNGYTF. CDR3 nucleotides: TGTGCCAGCAGCCCTCAGGACAGCCCGCTAAGTAATGGCTACACCTTC.

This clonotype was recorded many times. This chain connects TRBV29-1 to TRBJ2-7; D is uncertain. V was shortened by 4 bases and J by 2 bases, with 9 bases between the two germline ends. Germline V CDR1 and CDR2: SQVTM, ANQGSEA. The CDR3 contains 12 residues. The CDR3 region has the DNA TGCAGCGTTGGGCAGAGAGCCTACGAGCAGTACTTC. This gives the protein CSVGQRAYEQYF.

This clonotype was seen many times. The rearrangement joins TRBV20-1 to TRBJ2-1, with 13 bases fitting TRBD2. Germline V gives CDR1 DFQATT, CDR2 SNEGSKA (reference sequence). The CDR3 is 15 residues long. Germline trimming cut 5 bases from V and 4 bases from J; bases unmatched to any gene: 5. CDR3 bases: TGCAGTGCTCGGACTAGCGGGAGTGGGTACAATGAGCAGTTCTTC. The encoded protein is CSARTSGSGYNEQFF.

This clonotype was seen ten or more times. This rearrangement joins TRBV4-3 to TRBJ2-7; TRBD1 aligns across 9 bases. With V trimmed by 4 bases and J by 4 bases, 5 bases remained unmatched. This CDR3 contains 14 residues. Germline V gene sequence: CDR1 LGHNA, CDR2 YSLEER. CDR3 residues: CASSPNRGPYEQYF. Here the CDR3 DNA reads TGCGCCAGCAGCCCGAACAGGGGGCCGTACGAGCAGTACTTC.

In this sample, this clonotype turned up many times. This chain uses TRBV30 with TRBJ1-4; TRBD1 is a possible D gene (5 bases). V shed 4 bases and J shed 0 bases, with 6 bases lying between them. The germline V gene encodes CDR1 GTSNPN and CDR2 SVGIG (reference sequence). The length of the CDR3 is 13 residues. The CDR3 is CAWTGATNEKLFF. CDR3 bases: TGTGCCTGGACGGGGGCAACTAATGAAAAACTGTTTTTT.